This passage covers 5 T cell receptor beta chains from one sample sequenced in a study of T cell repertoires in cytomegalovirus infection. A single record per CDR3 protein comes from TCRdb applying MiXCR to the reads. This table holds 500,000 or so distinct CDR3 sequences, 16% found once. Sequencing was done on a sample of CD8+ T cells from PBMCs. The source of these receptors is a human donor in good health (CMV status not recorded). Some clones in this sample may be carry-over from other donors' samples.

A few counts support this clonotype. The V call is TRBV7-9, the J call TRBJ2-7, with TRBD1 as a possible D gene (6 bases). This CDR3 is built from 15 residues. The V end lost 5 bases, the J end lost 4 bases, and 18 bases lay between the germline ends. The germline V gene encodes CDR1 SEHNR and CDR2 FQNEAQ (reference sequence). DNA for the CDR3: TGTGCCAGCAGCCCCTCTGAGACAGGAAGATACGAGCAGTACTTC. Encoded protein: CASSPSETGRYEQYF. Looking up the rest from reference TRBV7-9 and TRBJ2-7 gives the full variable domain: DTGVSQNPRHKITKRGQNVTFRCDPISEHNRLYWYRQTLGQGPEFLTYFQNEAQLEKSRLLSDRFSAERPKGSFSTLEIQRTEQGDSAMYLCASSPSETGRYEQYFGPGTRLTVT.

This clonotype was picked up many times. The chain has TRBV7-8 and TRBJ1-2, with no clear D. The V gene's germline CDR1 is SGHVS and CDR2 FQNEAQ. V shed 5 bases and J shed 5 bases, with 18 bases lying between them. The CDR3 covers 15 residues. The CDR3 protein is CASSPSRRPQYGYTF. DNA of the CDR3: TGTGCCAGCAGCCCTTCTAGAAGGCCCCAATATGGCTACACCTTC.

The sample holds many counts of this clonotype. The CDR3 reads CASSQERGSGDTQYF. CDR3 sequence (DNA): TGCGCCAGCAGCCAAGAGAGGGGGTCGGGAGATACGCAGTATTTT. V usage is TRBV4-1 and J usage is TRBJ2-3; D is perhaps TRBD1 (6 bases). Looked up from germline, CDR1 is MGHRA and CDR2 is YSYEKL. The CDR3 loop spans 15 amino acids. The V gene lost 0 bases and the J gene lost 5 bases, with 12 bases spanning the gap.

The sample holds many counts of this clonotype. The V call is TRBV28, the J call TRBJ2-2; D is undetermined. Germline CDR1 and CDR2: MDHEN and SYDVKM. The CDR3 totals 16 residues. Trimming removed 2 bases at V and 3 bases at J, with 13 bases between. CDR3 protein: CASSLGIPYDTGELFF. CDR3 bases: TGTGCCAGCAGTTTAGGCATCCCCTACGACACCGGGGAGCTGTTTTTT.

This chain joins TRBV20-1 and TRBJ1-1, with a tentative D call TRBD1 (5 bases). Germline V lookup: CDR1 DFQATT, CDR2 SNEGSKA (reference sequence). Trimming removed 5 bases at V and 3 bases at J, with 13 bases between. CDR3 size: 13 residues. The CDR3 loop reads CSALGRLDTEAFF. The CDR3 DNA is TGCAGTGCTTTGGGGCGTTTGGACACTGAAGCTTTCTTT.